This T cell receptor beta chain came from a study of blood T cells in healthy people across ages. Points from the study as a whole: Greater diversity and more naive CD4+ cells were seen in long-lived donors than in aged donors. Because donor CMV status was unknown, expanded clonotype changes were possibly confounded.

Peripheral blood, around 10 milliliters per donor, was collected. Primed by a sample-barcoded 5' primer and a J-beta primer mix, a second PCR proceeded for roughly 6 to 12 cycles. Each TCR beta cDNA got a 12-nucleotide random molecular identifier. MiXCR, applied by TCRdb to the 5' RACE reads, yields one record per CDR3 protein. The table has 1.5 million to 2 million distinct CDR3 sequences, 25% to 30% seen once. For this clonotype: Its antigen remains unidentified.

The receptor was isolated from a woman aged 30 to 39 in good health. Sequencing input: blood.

CDR3 bases: TGTGCCAGCAGTTCCACCGGGACAGTGGGGGGCTACACCTTC. As protein: CASSSTGTVGGYTF. The chain couples TRBV28 to TRBJ1-2, with 7 bases fitting TRBD1. Germline-derived CDR1 and CDR2 are MDHEN and SYDVKM. V was clipped by 4 bases and J by 8 bases; unmatched bases: 10. The CDR3 is made up of 14 amino acids.